Shown below are 30 T cell receptor beta chains from a single sample sequenced in a study of blood T cells in healthy people across ages. Together with a sample-barcoded 5' primer, a J-beta primer mix was included in a second PCR lasting about 7 to 12 cycles. TCRdb re-called the 5' RACE reads through MiXCR, storing one row per CDR3 protein. The sample consists of about 570,000 distinct CDR3 sequences, roughly a quarter of them appearing once. Sequencing was done on a sample of blood. Receptors originate from a woman aged 70-85 years in good health.

This clonotype was counted a few times. The V gene is TRBV6-5, the J gene TRBJ2-2; no firm D call. The CDR3 runs 15 residues. V shed 4 bases and J shed 0 bases, with 9 bases lying between them. Germline V CDR1 and CDR2: MNHEY, SVGAGI. CDR3 in DNA: TGTGCCAGCAGTTCCCTAGACGCGAACACCGGGGAGCTGTTTTTT. Protein product: CASSSLDANTGELFF.

This clonotype has a handful of counts. The chain has TRBV7-2 and TRBJ2-3; TRBD2 matches at 11 bases. V trimming: 3 bases; J trimming: 7 bases; junction bases outside the gene matches: 6. Germline assignment: CDR1 SGHTA and CDR2 FQGNSA. This CDR3 comprises 15 residues. The CDR3 region is CASSFRTSGRNTQYF. The CDR3 DNA reads as TGTGCCAGCAGCTTTCGGACTAGCGGGCGAAATACGCAGTATTTT.

J is TRBJ2-5 and V is TRBV29-1, with D perhaps TRBD2 (6 bases). Germline-derived CDR1 and CDR2 are SQVTM and ANQGSEA. CDR3 size: 12 residues. Trimming pared 4 bases from V and 1 base from J, leaving 7 bases between. The CDR3 coding sequence is TGCAGCGTTGGGAGGGGCCAAGAGACCCAGTACTTC. Translation gives CSVGRGQETQYF.

The table lists this clonotype with a few counts. The rearrangement uses TRBV5-1 and TRBJ2-3, with D tentatively TRBD2 (6 bases). V was pared by 5 bases and J by 6 bases, with 16 bases between. CDR1 is SGHRS and CDR2 is YFSETQ in the germline V gene. This CDR3 contains 14 residues. The CDR3 loop reads CASSIGGNADTQYF. The DNA for the CDR3 is TGCGCCAGCAGTATAGGAGGGAACGCCGATACGCAGTATTTT.

V gene TRBV7-3 combines with J gene TRBJ1-1; weak D call: TRBD1 (5 bases). CDR1 is SGHTA and CDR2 is FQGTGA in the germline V gene. V gave up 5 bases and J gave up 0 bases, with 10 bases separating them. The CDR3 is 14 amino acids. CDR3 in amino acids: CASSTTAMNTEAFF. The CDR3 DNA is TGTGCCAGCAGCACGACAGCTATGAACACTGAAGCTTTCTTT.

The chain employs TRBV13 and TRBJ1-2; 7 bases fit TRBD1. Germline V gene sequence: CDR1 PRHDT, CDR2 FYEKMQ (reference sequence). Trimming at V came to 0 bases and at J to 3 bases, leaving 1 base not matched to a gene. This CDR3 spans 14 amino acids. The CDR3 region is CASSLGTGDYGYTF. In DNA, the CDR3 is TGTGCCAGCAGCTTAGGTACAGGGGACTATGGCTACACCTTC.

CDR3 sequence (DNA): TGTGCCAGCAGTCCCTCACAATTCGGGAAGCAGTACTTC. Amino acids: CASSPSQFGKQYF. The rearrangement uses TRBV2 and TRBJ2-7; weak D call: TRBD2 (5 bases). Germline lookup yields CDR1 SNHLY and CDR2 FYNNEI. Trimming left V 5 bases short and J 8 bases short, with 16 bases between. The CDR3 spans 13 residues. Based on the CDR3 plus reference TRBV2 and TRBJ2-7, the full variable domain is EPEVTQTPSHQVTQMGQEVILRCVPISNHLYFYWYRQILGQKVEFLVSFYNNEISEKSEIFDDQFSVERPDGSNFTLKIRSTKLEDSAMYFCASSPSQFGKQYFGPGTRLTVT.

This clonotype turned up a few times. J is TRBJ2-3 and V is TRBV7-9, with a tentative D call TRBD1 (5 bases). The V end lost 5 bases, the J end lost 5 bases, and 17 bases lay between the germline ends. Germline CDR1 and CDR2: SEHNR and FQNEAQ (reference sequence). This CDR3 contains 15 residues. CDR3 sequence reads: CASSLRPTGGDTQYF. The CDR3 region has the DNA TGTGCCAGCAGCCTGCGTCCTACAGGCGGAGATACGCAGTATTTT.

V is TRBV5-6 and J is TRBJ2-7; 10 nucleotides align to TRBD1. Losses at the gene ends were 5 bases for V and 3 bases for J; bases not matched to a gene: 8. The CDR3 is 15 amino acids. Per germline, CDR1 SGHDT and CDR2 YYEEEE. In DNA, the CDR3 is TGTGCCAGCAGTCGGGGACAGGGGAAATTCTACGAGCAGTACTTC. It is translated as CASSRGQGKFYEQYF.

The rearrangement uses TRBV30 and TRBJ2-2, with 9 bases that match TRBD1. Germline CDR1 and CDR2: GTSNPN and SVGIG (reference sequence). The CDR3 is 14 residues long. The ends lost 4 bases at V and 7 bases at J; junction bases unmatched: 7. The CDR3 protein is CAWTGTGSFGELFF. CDR3 DNA sequence: TGTGCCTGGACGGGGACAGGGTCGTTCGGGGAGCTGTTTTTT.

This clonotype was counted a few times. Just one base apart from a much larger clone, this may be a read error. The gene calls are TRBV25-1 and TRBJ1-6; 9 bases map to TRBD1. The CDR3 extends over 14 amino acids. Germline CDR1 and CDR2: MGHDK and SYGVNS. The CDR3 sequence is CACSRGTGWSPLHF. The DNA of the CDR3 is TGTGCCTGCAGCCGCGGGACAGGGTGGTCACCCCTCCACTTT.

This clonotype was seen ten or more times. The chain combines TRBV5-1 with TRBJ1-4, with D possibly matching TRBD1 (5 bases). CDR3 size: 14 residues. V was shortened by 0 bases and J by 5 bases, with 8 bases between the two germline ends. Per germline, CDR1 SGHRS and CDR2 YFSETQ. For the CDR3, the DNA is TGCGCCAGCAGCTTGGCCTGGGGGAATGAAAAACTGTTTTTT. Translation gives CASSLAWGNEKLFF.

V and J are TRBV6-5 and TRBJ2-1; TRBD2 matches at 7 bases. The CDR3 is 15 amino acids. With V trimmed by 5 bases and J by 7 bases, 11 bases remained unmatched. CDR1 and CDR2 (germline): MNHEY, SVGAGI. The CDR3 DNA reads TGTGCCAGCAGTAAACTGGGGGGGTCTAGGAATGAGCAGTTCTTC. It specifies CASSKLGGSRNEQFF.

This clonotype was counted only a few times. The chain links TRBV27 to TRBJ2-1; 10 nucleotides align to TRBD1. V was pared by 4 bases and J by 6 bases, with 12 bases of the junction left unmatched. CDR1 is MNHEY and CDR2 is SMNVEV in the germline V gene (reference sequence). CDR3 length: 17 amino acids. The CDR3 coding sequence is TGTGCCAGCAGTTACATCGGTTTGGGACAGGGGCTCAATGAGCAGTTCTTC. This translates into CASSYIGLGQGLNEQFF.

The rearrangement links TRBV5-1 to TRBJ2-4; TRBD1 agrees at 9 bases. V trimming: 6 bases; J trimming: 1 base; junction bases outside the gene matches: 5. This CDR3 is built from 15 residues. Germline V CDR1 and CDR2: SGHRS, YFSETQ. In DNA, the CDR3 is TGCGCCAGCAATACCGGGACAGGGGCCAAAAACATTCAGTACTTC. Translation gives CASNTGTGAKNIQYF.

This clonotype came up a few times. V is TRBV29-1 and J is TRBJ1-4; unclear D gene. Trimming cost V 0 bases and J 4 bases, with 12 bases left between them. Germline V lookup: CDR1 SQVTM, CDR2 ANQGSEA. This CDR3 spans 15 amino acids. For the CDR3, the DNA is TGCAGCGTTGAAGATCTGGGTCAGAATAATGAAAAACTGTTTTTT. Its translation is CSVEDLGQNNEKLFF.

This clonotype occurred a few times. For the CDR3, the DNA is TGCGCCAGCAGCTTGGGCACAGAAACAAACGGCGGCTACACCTTC. This encodes CASSLGTETNGGYTF. The genes are TRBV5-1 and TRBJ1-2, with D hard to call. The CDR3 has 15 residues. With 0 bases removed from V and 8 bases from J, the gap between germline ends came to 17 bases. Germline lookup yields CDR1 SGHRS and CDR2 YFSETQ.

This clonotype came up a few times. V and J are TRBV3-1 and TRBJ1-1; D might be TRBD1 (5 bases). CDR1 and CDR2 (germline): LGHDT, YNNKEL (reference sequence). The germline V and J ends were trimmed by 0 bases and 0 bases, with 11 bases remaining between them. This CDR3 is built from 16 residues. In DNA form, the CDR3 reads TGTGCCAGCAGCCAAGATCATTCGGGGGTGAACACTGAAGCTTTCTTT. It specifies CASSQDHSGVNTEAFF. Drawing the rest from reference TRBV3-1 and TRBJ1-1, the complete variable domain is DTAVSQTPKYLVTQMGNDKSIKCEQNLGHDTMYWYKQDSKKFLKIMFSYNNKELIINETVPNRFSPKSPDKAHLNLHINSLELGDSAVYFCASSQDHSGVNTEAFFGQGTRLTVV.

For this clonotype: An end of the junction does not agree with germline; a read error may underlie this. The rearrangement uses TRBV3-1 and TRBJ1-2; 7 positions agree with TRBD1. The CDR3 sequence is 15 residues long. The germline gives CDR1 LGHDT, CDR2 YNNKEL (reference sequence). The CDR3 nucleotides are TGTGCCAGCAGCCAGGCAGGGGGTACAGCCTATGGCTGCACCTTC. Translation: CASSQAGGTAYGCTF.

This rearrangement joins TRBV5-5 to TRBJ2-4; D not resolved. From germline, CDR1 is SGHKS and CDR2 YYEKEE (reference sequence). V was pared by 7 bases and J by 1 base, with 6 bases between. The CDR3 totals 12 residues. The CDR3 protein is CASSTAKNIQYF. As DNA, the CDR3 is TGTGCCAGCTCGACCGCCAAAAACATTCAGTACTTC.

The rearrangement joins TRBV7-2 to TRBJ2-6; possible D gene TRBD1, 6 bases. Per germline, CDR1 SGHTA and CDR2 FQGNSA. V gave up 5 bases and J gave up 4 bases, with 15 bases separating them. This CDR3 spans 16 amino acids. In DNA, the CDR3 is TGTGCCAGCAGCCCTGTGGGGGCGTGGGGGGCCAACGTCCTGACTTTC. Translated: CASSPVGAWGANVLTF.

This rearrangement joins TRBV9 to TRBJ2-7, with TRBD2 matching over 7 bases. Trimming took 2 bases from V and 3 from J; bases not matched to a gene: 8. Per germline, CDR1 SGDLS and CDR2 YYNGEE. This CDR3 has 15 residues. The DNA for the CDR3 is TGTGCCAGCAGCGTGGGAGGGGACTATTACTACGAGCAGTACTTC. Encoded protein: CASSVGGDYYYEQYF.

With respect to this clonotype: At one of its ends the junction is not consistent with the germline gene, which may arise from a read error. The gene calls are TRBV20-1 and TRBJ1-5; 7 bases match TRBD1. The CDR3 contains 16 residues. CDR1 DFQATT and CDR2 SNEGSKA come from the germline V gene (reference sequence). The CDR3 nucleotides are TGCGGTGCTAGAGAGACAGGGAGGGGGATTAATCAGCCCCAGCATTTT. Protein sequence: CGARETGRGINQPQHF.

The V and J genes are TRBV9 and TRBJ2-2; a possible D gene is TRBD2 (6 bases). Trimming removed 2 bases at V and 6 bases at J, with 8 bases between. CDR1 is SGDLS, CDR2 YYNGEE, per germline. The CDR3 has 13 residues. The CDR3 loop reads CASSVWGAGELFF. CDR3 coding DNA: TGTGCCAGCAGCGTCTGGGGGGCCGGGGAGCTGTTTTTT.

This clonotype was counted a few times. V is TRBV4-2 and J is TRBJ2-6; 9 bases are shared with TRBD1. V was pared by 8 bases and J by 0 bases, with 11 bases of the junction left unmatched. There are 18 residues in the CDR3. CDR1 LGHNA and CDR2 YNFKEQ come from the germline V gene. CDR3 in amino acids: CASRPGGQGASGANVLTF. DNA of the CDR3: TGTGCCAGCCGACCCGGGGGACAGGGCGCCTCTGGGGCCAACGTCCTGACTTTC.

This rearrangement joins TRBV7-2 to TRBJ2-1; D is tentatively TRBD1 or TRBD2 (5 bases each). Trimming removed 5 bases at V and 0 bases at J, with 17 bases between. Germline loops: CDR1 SGHTA, CDR2 FQGNSA. The CDR3 sequence is 17 residues long. The CDR3 sequence is CASSRSRPGTSYNEQFF. CDR3 DNA: TGTGCCAGCAGCCGTTCTCGACCGGGGACCTCCTACAATGAGCAGTTCTTC.

The chain couples TRBV4-3 to TRBJ1-3; TRBD1 is a possible D gene (5 bases). V was pared by 5 bases and J by 0 bases, with 11 bases between. This CDR3 contains 15 residues. From germline, CDR1 is LGHNA and CDR2 YSLEER. CDR3 sequence (DNA): TGCGCCAGCAGCAAAGGGGCTTTCTCTGGAAACACCATATATTTT. Translation gives CASSKGAFSGNTIYF.

The chain recombines TRBV4-3 with TRBJ1-1, with D unresolved. Trimming removed 1 base at V and 12 bases at J, with 15 bases between. The CDR3 has 13 residues. Germline V gene sequence: CDR1 LGHNA, CDR2 YSLEER. The CDR3, as DNA: TGCGCCAGCAGCCAAGGGCCCGCACGTCTCCCTTTCTTT. It is translated as CASSQGPARLPFF.

This clonotype appeared many times. This sequence joins TRBV7-2 and TRBJ1-2; the D is unclear. The CDR3 totals 12 residues. V lost 1 base to trimming and J lost 5 bases, with 5 bases between them. Germline V gives CDR1 SGHTA, CDR2 FQGNSA. DNA for the CDR3: TGTGCCAGCAGCTTAGAGAGTTATGGCTACACCTTC. Translating it yields CASSLESYGYTF.

The CDR3 region is CASSYSLGVSYNEQFF. In DNA, the CDR3 is TGTGCCAGCAGTTACTCTTTAGGGGTATCCTACAATGAGCAGTTCTTC. The rearrangement links TRBV6-2 or TRBV6-3 to TRBJ2-1; a possible D gene is TRBD1 (5 bases). Trimming removed 0 bases from V and 1 base from J, with 10 bases in between. The CDR3 runs 16 residues. Germline V gene lookup returns CDR1 MNHEY and CDR2 SVGEGT.